The 28 T cell receptor beta chains presented below share a single source sample, sequenced in a study of OX40 agonist ivuxolimab in advanced cancers. The assay was immunoSEQ multiplex PCR, and TCRdb's table has in-frame clones only and misses some. The top ten hold around 0.99% of the sample, which has around 60,000 clones, about 86% seen once. The material was CD4+ or CD8+ T cells sorted from blood, obtained in a trial of the OX40 agonist ivuxolimab. All receptors come from an adult with an advanced solid tumor such as melanoma, head and neck, liver or kidney cancer.

The chain couples TRBV28 to TRBJ2-7, with 7 nucleotides matching TRBD2. CDR1 is MDHEN and CDR2 is SYDVKM in the germline V gene. After removal of 8 bases from V and 2 bases from J, the junction contained 12 bases not matched to a gene. CDR3 size: 15 residues. The CDR3 nucleotides are TGTGCCAGCTCGGCTAGCGGCTTCTTCACCTACGAGCAGTACTTC. Translated, it gives CASSASGFFTYEQYF.

This clone was seen more than once but under ten times. The chain recombines TRBV28 with TRBJ1-2, with 8 bases matching TRBD1. Germline CDR1 and CDR2: MDHEN and SYDVKM. The CDR3 runs 12 residues. The junction had 8 bases not matched to a gene; V was cut back by 9 bases and J by 8 bases. The CDR3 loop reads CASHRDRRGYTF. DNA of the CDR3: TGTGCCAGTCACCGGGACAGGAGAGGCTACACCTTC.

The chain uses TRBV18 and TRBJ1-1; 9 bases map to TRBD1. Losses at the gene ends were 2 bases for V and 1 base for J; bases not matched to a gene: 11. The CDR3 length is 18 residues. Per the germline V gene, CDR1 is KGHSH and CDR2 is LQKENI. The chain's CDR3 is CASSPLGTGLGQNTEAFF. CDR3 DNA: TGTGCCAGCTCACCATTGGGGACAGGGCTAGGGCAGAACACTGAAGCTTTCTTT. Full variable domain (outside the CDR3, taken from reference TRBV18 and TRBJ1-1): NAGVMQNPRHLVRRRGQEARLRCSPMKGHSHVYWYRQLPEEGLKFMVYLQKENIIDESGMPKERFSAEFPKEGPSILRIQQVVRGDSAAYFCASSPLGTGLGQNTEAFFGQGTRLTVV.

This clone was observed once. The chain combines TRBV11-2 with TRBJ2-3; TRBD2 is a possible D gene (5 bases). This CDR3 has 13 residues. V was pared by 6 bases and J by 6 bases, with 13 bases between. Germline CDR1 is SGHAT and CDR2 is FQNNGV. The CDR3 nucleotides are TGTGCCAGCAGTACTGCCGGGGTGGATACGCAGTATTTT. Amino acid sequence: CASSTAGVDTQYF.

V is TRBV7-8 and J is TRBJ2-7; 8 nucleotides line up with TRBD1. The CDR3 has 15 residues. Per the germline V gene, CDR1 is SGHVS and CDR2 is FQNEAQ. V gave up 5 bases and J gave up 3 bases; unmatched junction bases: 9. The CDR3 protein is CASSLPGTGSYEQYF. CDR3 bases: TGTGCCAGCAGCCTTCCTGGGACAGGCAGCTACGAGCAGTACTTC.

The rearrangement links TRBV7-6 to TRBJ1-4; no clear D. In germline, CDR1 is SGHVS, CDR2 FNYEAQ. Trimming took off 5 bases at V and 4 bases at J, with 11 bases between the two ends. The CDR3 totals 14 residues. CDR3 DNA: TGTGCCAGCAGCCCGTCCGGGTATAATGAAAAACTGTTTTTT. Protein sequence: CASSPSGYNEKLFF.

This chain connects TRBV7-9 to TRBJ1-2, with D perhaps TRBD1 (6 bases). This CDR3 spans 14 amino acids. Germline CDR1 is SEHNR and CDR2 is FQNEAQ (reference sequence). The V end was cut by 4 bases, the J end by 4 bases, with 13 bases between. This chain's CDR3 is CASSWGPNSYGYTF. DNA for the CDR3: TGTGCCAGCAGCTGGGGGCCTAATTCCTATGGCTACACCTTC. Filled out from reference TRBV7-9 and TRBJ1-2, the complete variable domain reads DTGVSQNPRHKITKRGQNVTFRCDPISEHNRLYWYRQTLGQGPEFLTYFQNEAQLEKSRLLSDRFSAERPKGSFSTLEIQRTEQGDSAMYLCASSWGPNSYGYTFGSGTRLTVV.

The chain joins TRBV6-1 to TRBJ2-5; D not resolved. Trimming stripped 7 bases from V and 5 bases from J, with 20 bases between. Germline lookup yields CDR1 MNHNS and CDR2 SASEGT. The CDR3 contains 15 residues. CDR3 sequence reads: CASILSFPKMETQYF. The CDR3 nucleotides are TGTGCCAGCATACTCTCTTTCCCAAAGATGGAGACCCAGTACTTC.

This clone was counted a single time. The chain uses TRBV19 and TRBJ1-2, with 8 bases matching TRBD1. V shed 3 bases and J 7 bases; nucleotides not matched to a gene: 4. The CDR3 runs 13 residues. CDR1 and CDR2 from the germline V gene are LNHDA and SQIVND (reference sequence). Here the CDR3 reads CASSIGQGSGYTF. The CDR3 nucleotides read TGTGCCAGTAGTATTGGACAGGGTTCTGGCTACACCTTC.

This clone was picked up one time. The chain employs TRBV5-4 and TRBJ2-7; the match to TRBD2 covers 7 bases. Germline V gene data show CDR1 as SGHNT and CDR2 as YYREEE (reference sequence). CDR3 length: 14 amino acids. Losses at the gene ends were 0 bases for V and 6 bases for J; bases not matched to a gene: 6. The CDR3 region has the DNA TGTGCCAGCAGCTTGGGGACCTTAGCGGGCGAGCAGTACTTC. It is translated as CASSLGTLAGEQYF.

The CDR3 DNA reads TGTGCCAGCTCCCTTAGCGGGGGGCCCCAAGGGGAGCAGTTCTTC. This gives the protein CASSLSGGPQGEQFF. The J gene is TRBJ2-1, the V gene TRBV2; TRBD2 matches at 10 bases. The ends lost 8 bases at V and 10 bases at J; junction bases unmatched: 14. CDR1 and CDR2 from the germline V gene are SNHLY and FYNNEI. This CDR3 is built from 15 residues.

This rearrangement joins TRBV18 to TRBJ2-3; D is unclear. Trimming removed 3 bases at V and 3 bases at J, with 10 bases between. This CDR3 is 14 amino acids long. The germline gives CDR1 KGHSH, CDR2 LQKENI. In DNA, the CDR3 is TGTGCCAGCTCACCCTCTTTTAGGACAGATACGCAGTATTTT. The encoded protein is CASSPSFRTDTQYF.

This clone has just a few counts. The chain employs TRBV4-1 and TRBJ1-1; D gene ambiguous. Per the germline V gene, CDR1 is MGHRA and CDR2 is YSYEKL. The ends were cut back, 2 bases at V and 2 bases at J, with 6 bases in the middle. This CDR3 contains 13 residues. The DNA for the CDR3 is TGCGCCAGCAGCCAACCCCGAAACACTGAAGCTTTCTTT. As protein: CASSQPRNTEAFF.

The rearrangement links TRBV7-8 to TRBJ2-3, with 12 bases aligning to TRBD1. The germline V gene encodes CDR1 SGHVS and CDR2 FQNEAQ. V lost 3 bases to trimming and J lost 4 bases; unmatched junction nucleotides: 14. This CDR3 is built from 19 residues. CDR3 in DNA: TGTGCCAGCAGCTTGGGAGTAGTAGGGGACAGGGGGCGCGCAGATACGCAGTATTTT. It specifies CASSLGVVGDRGRADTQYF.

The CDR3 DNA follows: TGTGCCAGCAGTGAAAGGGGGGGTACATTTAGCAATCAGCCCCAGCATTTT. As protein: CASSERGGTFSNQPQHF. The chain has TRBV6-1 and TRBJ1-5, with D perhaps matching TRBD1 (6 bases). With 2 bases removed from V and 0 bases from J, the gap between germline ends came to 14 bases. Germline CDR1 MNHNS, CDR2 SASEGT. This CDR3 is built from 17 residues.

The rearrangement joins TRBV6-5 to TRBJ2-7; the match to TRBD1 covers 7 bases. The CDR3 spans 13 residues. The J segment lost 6 bases and the V segment lost 10 bases, leaving 12 bases of the junction unmatched. Looked up from germline, CDR1 is MNHEY and CDR2 is SVGAGI. DNA for the CDR3: TGTGCCACACAGGGGTCCGGGTCGCGCGAGCAGTACTTC. This sequence encodes CATQGSGSREQYF.

The genes are TRBV7-2 and TRBJ2-3; D not certain. The CDR3 has 12 residues. The V end was cut by 6 bases, the J end by 1 base, with 5 bases between. Germline values: CDR1 SGHTA, CDR2 FQGNSA. CDR3: CASRKGTDTQYF. The CDR3 DNA reads as TGTGCCAGCAGGAAAGGCACAGATACGCAGTATTTT.

The J gene is TRBJ1-6, the V gene TRBV10-2, with D perhaps TRBD1 (6 bases). This CDR3 has 17 residues. V lost 6 bases and J lost 5, with 20 bases in between. CDR1 and CDR2 from the germline V gene are WSHSY and SAAADI. Written as DNA, the CDR3 is TGCGCCAGCAGCCCGACAGGAGCAAAAGCCAATAATTCACCCCTCCACTTT. Amino acid sequence: CASSPTGAKANNSPLHF.

This chain uses TRBV18 with TRBJ2-7, with 10 positions matching TRBD1. V shed 6 bases and J 3 bases; nucleotides not matched to a gene: 8. Germline CDR1 and CDR2: KGHSH and LQKENI. The CDR3 is made up of 15 amino acids. DNA for the CDR3: TGTGCCAGCTCGCCCCGGGACAGGGGTATCTACGAGCAGTACTTC. This translates into CASSPRDRGIYEQYF. The variable domain in full, completed from reference TRBV18 and TRBJ2-7, reads NAGVMQNPRHLVRRRGQEARLRCSPMKGHSHVYWYRQLPEEGLKFMVYLQKENIIDESGMPKERFSAEFPKEGPSILRIQQVVRGDSAAYFCASSPRDRGIYEQYFGPGTRLTVT.

This clone is a singleton in its sample. The chain recombines TRBV19 with TRBJ2-2, with D uncertain. CDR1 and CDR2 (germline): LNHDA, SQIVND (reference sequence). V gave up 9 bases and J gave up 0 bases, with 8 bases separating them. This CDR3 region has 13 residues. Written as DNA, the CDR3 is TGTGCCAGCCGAGGACCGAACACCGGGGAGCTGTTTTTT. The encoded protein is CASRGPNTGELFF. Variable domain in full (rest from reference TRBV19 and TRBJ2-2): DGGITQSPKYLFRKEGQNVTLSCEQNLNHDAMYWYRQDPGQGLRLIYYSQIVNDFQKGDIAEGYSVSREKKESFPLTVTSAQKNPTAFYLCASRGPNTGELFFGEGSRLTVL.

The genes are TRBV6-1 and TRBJ2-6; D is possibly TRBD1 or TRBD2 (5 bases each). The germline V gene encodes CDR1 MNHNS and CDR2 SASEGT. The germline V and J ends were trimmed by 6 bases and 2 bases, with 11 bases remaining between them. The CDR3 consists of 15 residues. The CDR3 region has the DNA TGTGCCAGCAGCTCCGGGACGACTGGGGCCAACGTCCTGACTTTC. This codes for CASSSGTTGANVLTF.

This chain connects TRBV11-1 to TRBJ2-7, with TRBD1 matching over 10 bases. Germline trimming cut 5 bases from V and 3 bases from J; bases unmatched to any gene: 4. In germline, CDR1 is SGHAT, CDR2 FQDESV (reference sequence). The CDR3 runs to 14 residues. CDR3 protein: CASSPDRGLYEQYF. DNA of the CDR3: TGTGCCAGCAGCCCCGACAGGGGGCTCTACGAGCAGTACTTC.

The chain uses TRBV28 and TRBJ2-7; 7 bases line up with TRBD2. The ends lost 2 bases at V and 1 base at J; junction bases unmatched: 11. Germline V CDR1 and CDR2: MDHEN, SYDVKM. The CDR3 runs to 17 residues. CDR3 bases: TGTGCCAGCAGTTTAGGGGGGGGAGGGGCCCTATCCTACGAGCAGTACTTC. It translates to CASSLGGGGALSYEQYF.

This chain uses TRBV21-1 with TRBJ1-3; TRBD1 was called by the table and not checked on the DNA. TRBV21-1 is a recognized pseudogene. The CDR3 runs to 15 residues. As DNA, the CDR3 is TGTGCCAGCAGCAAAGTAGGGACAAGCCGAAACACCATATATTTT. It is translated as CASSKVGTSRNTIYF.

The genes are TRBV7-6 and TRBJ2-5; 10 positions agree with TRBD1. Matching the DNA end better, TRBJ2-7 makes the J call doubtful. Germline V gene data show CDR1 as SGHVS and CDR2 as FNYEAQ. This CDR3 region has 13 residues. CDR3 amino acids: CASSRDRGYEQYF. The CDR3 coding sequence is TGTGCCAGCAGCCGGGACAGGGGCTACGAGCAGTACTTC.

This clone was seen a single time. The rearrangement uses TRBV6-1 and TRBJ1-3; a possible D gene is TRBD1 (6 bases). The CDR3 length is 17 residues. CDR1 and CDR2 (germline): MNHNS, SASEGT. Trimming left V 4 bases short and J 0 bases short, with 16 bases between. CDR3 DNA sequence: TGTGCCAGCAGTGCCAGACAGGCATACTCCTCTGGAAACACCATATATTTT. This gives the protein CASSARQAYSSGNTIYF.

The chain links TRBV6-1 to TRBJ1-1; D perhaps matches TRBD1 (5 bases). The CDR3 extends over 13 amino acids. CDR1 MNHNS and CDR2 SASEGT come from the germline V gene. V lost 5 bases and J 1 base, leaving 8 bases between the germline ends. The CDR3 sequence: CASSPGQNTEAFF. The CDR3 bases are TGTGCCAGCAGTCCCGGACAGAACACTGAAGCTTTCTTT.

This chain links TRBV19 with TRBJ2-7; TRBD1 or TRBD2 may be the D gene (6 bases each). The CDR3 is 16 amino acids. The V end lost 5 bases, the J end lost 0 bases, and 17 bases lay between the germline ends. Looked up from germline, CDR1 is LNHDA and CDR2 is SQIVND (reference sequence). DNA for the CDR3: TGTGCCAGTAGTCCATTAGGGGGGCGCGGCTCCTACGAGCAGTACTTC. Protein sequence: CASSPLGGRGSYEQYF.